Given below is one T cell receptor (beta chain) in context. Libraries were prepared by immunoSEQ multiplex PCR; TCRdb keeps only in-frame clonotypes and omits some of them. Of 760,000 or so clones listed, approximately 97% were seen once; the top ten hold around 0.21%. Positively selected for CCR7, the CD45RO-negative cells used as naive CD8 cells excluded terminally differentiated effector memory CD45RA+ cells. These data are taken from a study of shared clonotypes between healthy human individuals. The receptor was isolated from a man aged 30 to 45 in good health. Sequencing was carried out using naive CD8+ T cells sorted from blood.

The CDR3 loop reads CAWDSHSGNTIYF. The CDR3 bases are TGTGCCTGGGACAGCCACTCTGGAAACACCATATATTTT. The V call is TRBV30, the J call TRBJ1-3; tentatively, D is TRBD1 (5 bases). This CDR3 region has 13 residues. CDR1 and CDR2 (germline): GTSNPN, SVGIG (reference sequence). V lost 5 bases to trimming and J lost 0 bases, with 8 bases between them.